The sequence of this T cell receptor (beta chain) was determined in a study of patients and donors after allogeneic stem cell transplantation. There are many counts of this clonotype. TCRdb recomputed calls from the RT-PCR reads with MiXCR, one row per CDR3 protein. The sample has approximately 11,000 distinct CDR3 sequences, less than 25% seen once; the top ten hold roughly 55%. Per germline, CDR1 SNHLY and CDR2 FYNNEI. With 7 bases clipped from V and 6 bases from J, the junction kept 5 bases outside the gene matches. This CDR3 comprises 13 residues. Sequencing was carried out using blood, either unsorted or a sorted T cell fraction (not recorded which). This chain connects TRBV2 to TRBJ1-2; 10 bases agree with TRBD1. The sequence was collected from a human donor who was either an allogeneic HSCT recipient or a stem cell or donor lymphocyte infusion donor (not recorded which). It is not recorded whose cells these are; they may come from a transplant donor. The CDR3 nucleotides read TGTGCCAGCAACAGAGACAGGGGGCATGGCTACACCTTC. This translates into CASNRDRGHGYTF.